These 15 T cell receptor beta chains share one sample of origin, sequenced in a study of vaccination effects on CD4 cells after COVID-19. Their cognate antigens are unknown. Culture proceeded for about ten days, and CD4+ T cells were then isolated. Of the BNT162b2 and mRNA-1273 vaccines, participants received two doses of one or the other. Assay used: immunoSEQ multiplex PCR; TCRdb lists only in-frame clones, some missing. The sample shows about 66,000 clones, around 80% of them seen only once. The specimen was CD4+ T cells from PBMCs cultured without peptide, collected after COVID-19 vaccination. Source of these receptors: a human donor who received a COVID-19 vaccine.

The chain is built from TRBV4-3 and TRBJ2-7; 7 bases fit TRBD2. The CDR3 covers 17 residues. V shed 0 bases and J 0 bases; nucleotides not matched to a gene: 8. Germline V lookup: CDR1 LGHNA, CDR2 YSLEER. CDR3 region: CASSQDQEERGSYEQYV. The CDR3 DNA sequence: TGCGCCAGCAGCCAAGATCAGGAAGAGCGGGGCTCCTACGAGCAGTACGTC.

The chain uses TRBV6-5 and TRBJ2-7, with TRBD1 as a possible D gene (6 bases). Looked up from germline, CDR1 is MNHEY and CDR2 is SVGAGI. The CDR3 has 15 amino acids. With 9 bases removed from V and 4 bases from J, the gap between germline ends came to 22 bases. For the CDR3, the DNA is TGTGCCAGAACACTTCAAACGCAGGGGTTATACGAGCAGTACGTC. Residues: CARTLQTQGLYEQYV.

The V and J genes are TRBV27 and TRBJ1-3, with D perhaps matching TRBD1 (5 bases). The germline V gene has CDR1 MNHEY and CDR2 SMNVEV (reference sequence). V lost 0 bases, J lost 2 bases, and 11 bases lay in between. The CDR3 covers 16 residues. The CDR3 DNA reads TGTGCCAGCAGTTTATCATCGTCGGGGGCTGGAAACACCATATATTTT. Protein product: CASSLSSSGAGNTIYF.

This clone has a handful of counts. The CDR3 DNA sequence: TGTGCCAGCAGCTTACCCGTCCGACTAGCGGGTAACTACGAGCAGTACGTC. Its translation: CASSLPVRLAGNYEQYV. J is TRBJ2-7 and V is TRBV7-7, with 10 bases matching TRBD2. Germline V CDR1 and CDR2: SSHAT, FNYEAQ (reference sequence). Germline trimming cut 2 bases from V and 3 bases from J; bases unmatched to any gene: 10. CDR3 length equals 17 residues.

The chain links TRBV7-2 to TRBJ1-3; TRBD1 might be the D (5 bases). The germline CDR1 and CDR2 sequences are SGHTA and FQGNSA. Deletions cut 6 bases from V and 3 bases from J, with 12 bases between. This CDR3 spans 14 amino acids. The CDR3, as DNA: TGTGCCAGCAGTTTGGGACGGGTTGGAAACACCATATATTTT. It codes for CASSLGRVGNTIYF.

This clone was found once. The chain uses TRBV2 and TRBJ1-1; D gene unclear. The germline gives CDR1 SNHLY, CDR2 FYNNEI. Deletions cut 6 bases from V and 0 bases from J, with 11 bases between. The length of the CDR3 is 14 residues. In DNA form, the CDR3 reads TGTGCCAGCAGATCGACACTTTTGAACACTGAAGCTTTCTTT. The encoded protein is CASRSTLLNTEAFF.

The chain recombines TRBV11-2 with TRBJ1-1; unclear D gene. The CDR3 is made up of 13 amino acids. Germline V gene sequence: CDR1 SGHAT, CDR2 FQNNGV. V lost 2 bases and J lost 1, with 5 bases in between. The CDR3 bases are TGTGCCAGCAGCTTAATGCGGAACACTGAAGCTTTCTTT. It specifies CASSLMRNTEAFF.

The rearrangement links TRBV9 to TRBJ2-3, with D uncertain. This CDR3 region has 13 residues. Germline loops: CDR1 SGDLS, CDR2 YYNGEE. V lost 4 bases to trimming and J lost 6 bases, with 12 bases between them. The CDR3 sequence is CASSPNVDDTQYF. The CDR3 DNA reads as TGTGCCAGCAGCCCTAATGTTGACGATACGCAGTATTTT.

The rearrangement uses TRBV7-2 and TRBJ2-3; D may be TRBD2 (5 bases). The CDR3 contains 16 residues. Germline values: CDR1 SGHTA, CDR2 FQGNSA. V was trimmed by 2 bases and J by 4 bases, leaving 16 bases between them. CDR3 nucleotide sequence: TGTGCCAGCAGCTTATTAGGGCGGGCCGCGGCAGATACGCAGTATTTT. Residues: CASSLLGRAAADTQYF.

This rearrangement joins TRBV4-1 to TRBJ2-5; no reliable D call. V lost 1 base and J 5 bases, leaving 8 bases between the germline ends. CDR3 length: 13 amino acids. Germline values: CDR1 MGHRA, CDR2 YSYEKL. CDR3 DNA: TGCGCCAGCAGCCAAGCCTCCGGGGAGACCCAGTACTTC. It is translated as CASSQASGETQYF.

The chain uses TRBV27 and TRBJ2-5; no reliable D call. The CDR3 contains 16 residues. Germline CDR1 reads MNHEY; CDR2 reads SMNVEV (reference sequence). Deletions cut 4 bases from V and 1 base from J, with 16 bases between. This chain's CDR3 is CASSSHPRPVQETQYF. For the CDR3, the DNA is TGTGCCAGCAGTTCCCACCCCAGACCCGTCCAAGAGACCCAGTACTTC.

This clone was recorded a few times. This chain links TRBV12-3 or TRBV12-4 with TRBJ2-5; D is possibly TRBD1 (6 bases). The CDR3 has 12 amino acids. Trimming removed 8 bases at V and 6 bases at J, with 13 bases between. This CDR3 reads CASCHRVQTQYF. As DNA, the CDR3 is TGTGCCAGCTGCCACAGGGTGCAGACCCAGTACTTC.

The chain combines TRBV6-5 with TRBJ1-5; TRBD1 is a possible D gene (6 bases). The V gene's germline CDR1 is MNHEY and CDR2 SVGAGI. V lost 6 bases to trimming and J lost 1 base, with 10 bases between them. The CDR3 loop spans 14 amino acids. CDR3 nucleotide sequence: TGTGCCAGCAGCACAGGACAGAGCAATCAGCCCCAGCATTTT. It yields the protein CASSTGQSNQPQHF.

V is TRBV30 and J is TRBJ2-5; TRBD2 matches at 8 bases. J gave up 4 bases and V 2 bases, and 6 bases lay outside the gene matches. CDR1 and CDR2 from the germline V gene are GTSNPN and SVGIG (reference sequence). There are 14 residues in the CDR3. The CDR3 loop is CAWSRGGPVETQYF. The CDR3 DNA sequence: TGTGCCTGGAGTCGCGGGGGGCCCGTAGAGACCCAGTACTTC.

The chain recombines TRBV5-5 with TRBJ1-4; 8 nucleotides agree with TRBD1. CDR1 is SGHKS and CDR2 is YYEKEE in the germline V gene (reference sequence). This CDR3 contains 16 residues. Trimming cost V 4 bases and J 2 bases; bases outside gene matches: 7. The CDR3 DNA is TGTGCCAGCAGCCCGGGCAGGGGGCTGACTAATGAAAAACTGTTTTTT. Encoded protein: CASSPGRGLTNEKLFF. Full variable domain (outside the CDR3, taken from reference TRBV5-5 and TRBJ1-4): DAGVTQSPTHLIKTRGQQVTLRCSPISGHKSVSWYQQVLGQGPQFIFQYYEKEERGRGNFPDRFSARQFPNYSSELNVNALLLGDSALYLCASSPGRGLTNEKLFFGSGTQLSVL.